Below, 25 T cell receptor beta chains from the same sample are listed, as sequenced in a study of monozygotic twins with inflammatory bowel disease. TCRdb derives one entry per CDR3 protein from the 5' RACE reads, leaving out DNA. The listing records 150,000 or so distinct CDR3 sequences. The sequencing input was blood. These receptors were collected from a human donor with ulcerative colitis or Crohn's disease, or a healthy co-twin of an affected twin (not recorded which).

The chain is built from TRBV4-1 and TRBJ1-1; lacking DNA, the TRBD1 call made by TCRdb goes unchecked. Germline values: CDR1 MGHRA, CDR2 YSYEKL. The CDR3 loop spans 14 amino acids. The chain's CDR3 is CASSQGQRATEAFF.

V gene TRBV5-1 combines with J gene TRBJ1-1. This CDR3 contains 17 residues. Per germline, CDR1 SGHRS and CDR2 YFSETQ. CDR3: CASSLKAGRVANTEAFF.

The chain links TRBV29-1 to TRBJ1-1. Germline CDR1 SQVTM, CDR2 ANQGSEA. CDR3 length: 12 amino acids. CDR3 amino acids: CSVEAVNTEAFF.

The chain employs TRBV7-6 and TRBJ2-7; TCRdb picks TRBD1, but there is no DNA to check that call. Germline V CDR1 and CDR2: SGHVS, FNYEAQ. This CDR3 is 16 amino acids long. The CDR3 here is CASSPGQRTGGHEQYF.

The CDR3 protein is CASSYPSGPTQETQYF. This sequence joins TRBV6-2 or TRBV6-3 and TRBJ2-5. Germline CDR1 reads MNHEY; CDR2 reads SVGEGT. The length of the CDR3 is 16 residues.

The chain is built from TRBV7-6 and TRBJ2-6. The CDR3 is made up of 16 amino acids. CDR1 is SGHVS, CDR2 FNYEAQ, per germline. The CDR3 reads CASSSSDSSGANVLTF.

This chain uses TRBV7-2 with TRBJ2-5; the D call of TRBD1 rests on TCRdb alone, since no DNA is present to check it. The CDR3 has 15 amino acids. Looked up from germline, CDR1 is SGHTA and CDR2 is FQGNSA. The CDR3 loop reads CASSRGQGFQETQYF.

The V and J genes are TRBV12-3 or TRBV12-4 and TRBJ1-1; TCRdb indicates TRBD1, and absent DNA this call remains unverified. CDR3 length: 14 amino acids. The CDR3 region is CASSFPSGGTEAFF.

The chain combines TRBV7-8 with TRBJ1-1. The CDR3 has 14 amino acids. Germline V lookup: CDR1 SGHVS, CDR2 FQNEAQ. The chain's CDR3 is CASSFYRKNTEAFF.

This chain joins TRBV19 and TRBJ1-1; no DNA is available, so the TRBD1 call from TCRdb remains unchecked. CDR1 is LNHDA, CDR2 SQIVND, per germline (reference sequence). This CDR3 is 13 amino acids long. This chain's CDR3 is CASSRNRGTEAFF.

This chain uses TRBV9 with TRBJ2-5; TCRdb's D call, TRBD2, is unchecked because there is no DNA. The length of the CDR3 is 16 residues. In germline, CDR1 is SGDLS, CDR2 YYNGEE. CDR3 sequence reads: CASSVVAGGLQETQYF.

This chain uses TRBV20-1 with TRBJ2-1. Germline loops: CDR1 DFQATT, CDR2 SNEGSKA (reference sequence). The CDR3 runs 14 residues. CDR3 amino acids: CSARVGFGYNEQFF.

The gene calls are TRBV7-3 and TRBJ2-5; TCRdb reports TRBD1, a call that lacks DNA to check it against. This CDR3 is built from 17 residues. Germline V gene sequence: CDR1 SGHTA, CDR2 FQGTGA. The CDR3 here is CASSLNGAGVRGETQYF.

The J gene is TRBJ2-2, the V gene TRBV3-1; TCRdb's assignment of TRBD2 cannot be checked, as there is no DNA. The germline CDR1 and CDR2 sequences are LGHDT and YNNKEL (reference sequence). This CDR3 spans 19 amino acids. This chain's CDR3 is CASSQVFQRGPTNTGELFF.

The chain has TRBV3-1 and TRBJ2-6. Germline CDR1 reads LGHDT; CDR2 reads YNNKEL (reference sequence). The CDR3 extends over 15 amino acids. The CDR3 loop is CASSPRSSGANVLTF.

V gene TRBV5-5 combines with J gene TRBJ1-2. CDR3 length equals 15 residues. Germline V gene sequence: CDR1 SGHKS, CDR2 YYEKEE (reference sequence). CDR3 loop: CASSPQGGELHGYTF.

The genes are TRBV25-1 and TRBJ1-2. Per the germline V gene, CDR1 is MGHDK and CDR2 is SYGVNS. The CDR3 runs to 12 residues. CDR3: CASRDGYYGYTF.

This sequence joins TRBV7-9 and TRBJ2-3; as DNA is missing, the TRBD2 call by TCRdb cannot be tested. CDR1 SEHNR and CDR2 FQNEAQ come from the germline V gene (reference sequence). CDR3 length: 17 amino acids. The CDR3 loop is CASSLVLGGKSTDTQYF.

The chain employs TRBV12-3 or TRBV12-4 and TRBJ2-5; the TCRdb D gene call, TRBD2, has no DNA to confirm it. The CDR3 covers 16 residues. This CDR3 reads CASSLGDTSFQETQYF.

The chain links TRBV5-1 to TRBJ1-4. Germline V CDR1 and CDR2: SGHRS, YFSETQ. CDR3 length: 17 residues. The CDR3 region is CASSLDPLNENNEKLFF.

Here the CDR3 reads CSARGQTYGYTF. The V call is TRBV20-1, the J call TRBJ1-2. This CDR3 is built from 12 residues. Germline V gives CDR1 DFQATT, CDR2 SNEGSKA (reference sequence).

The rearrangement links TRBV28 to TRBJ1-4. The CDR3 extends over 14 amino acids. Germline V gene sequence: CDR1 MDHEN, CDR2 SYDVKM. The CDR3 sequence: CASSLTQADEKLFF.

The genes are TRBV5-4 and TRBJ2-5; TCRdb designates TRBD2, a call that cannot be tested without DNA. Germline V lookup: CDR1 SGHNT, CDR2 YYREEE (reference sequence). The CDR3 is 15 residues long. The CDR3 protein is CASSFPAGGQETQYF.

The chain employs TRBV5-1 and TRBJ2-7; the TCRdb D gene call, TRBD2, has no DNA to confirm it. Per the germline V gene, CDR1 is SGHRS and CDR2 is YFSETQ. The CDR3 spans 13 residues. CDR3 sequence: CASRRAGDHEQYF.

The chain is built from TRBV12-3 or TRBV12-4 and TRBJ2-1; checking the TCRdb D call of TRBD2 is not possible without DNA. CDR3 size: 15 residues. CDR3 region: CASSFELAGYNEQFF.